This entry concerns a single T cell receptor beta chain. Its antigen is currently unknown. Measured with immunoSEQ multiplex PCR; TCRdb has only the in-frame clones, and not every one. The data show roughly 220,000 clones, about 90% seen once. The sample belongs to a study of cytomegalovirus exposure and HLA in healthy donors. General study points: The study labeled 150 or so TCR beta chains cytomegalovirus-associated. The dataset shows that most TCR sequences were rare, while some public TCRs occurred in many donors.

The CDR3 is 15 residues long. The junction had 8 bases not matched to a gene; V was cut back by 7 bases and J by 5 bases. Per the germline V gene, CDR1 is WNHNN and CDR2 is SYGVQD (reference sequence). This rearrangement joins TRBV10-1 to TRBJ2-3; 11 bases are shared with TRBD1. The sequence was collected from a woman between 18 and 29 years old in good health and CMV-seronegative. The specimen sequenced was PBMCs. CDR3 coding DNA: TGCGCCAGCAATCCTCGGACAGGGGGCCTAGATACGCAGTATTTT. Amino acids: CASNPRTGGLDTQYF.